This T cell receptor (beta chain) was profiled in a study of radiotherapy plus CTLA-4 blockade in lung cancer (dated by TCRdb to between 2017 and 2018). For the wider study: Among enrolled patients, under 20% had an objective response and 30% to 40% reached disease control.

The CDR3 goes from the cysteine to the phenylalanine over 16 residues. Just the 48-base CDR3 DNA is kept, in frame starting at base 1. Relative to germline, V is missing 0 bases and J is missing 4 bases, with 5 bases of the junction outside any gene match. The germline V gene specifies MDHEN as CDR1 and SYDVKM as CDR2. Study-wide conclusions, independent of this receptor: The strongest predictors of response, as reported, were early dynamic changes in blood T cell clones along with a rise in serum interferon-beta after radiation. After treatment with radiotherapy and ipilimumab, TCR clones that originated in tumors expanded in peripheral blood.

Receptors were amplified or captured by the immunoSEQ multiplex PCR assay. Not all clones reach the TCRdb copy of this immuneACCESS table, which keeps in-frame sequences only. Checked studies attribute under half of the gap to unresolved V genes and leave the rest unexplained. This sample has some 77,000 clones in its table, and about 90% of those were observed once. The top ten constitute 2% to 2.5% of the sample. Comments on this clone: Its specific antigen is unknown. Base quality data are lacking; no much larger clone is found one base away.

In this study, focal radiation therapy paired with CTLA-4 blockade (ipilimumab) was tested in patients who had chemo-refractory metastatic non-small-cell lung cancer. The sequence was collected from a human donor with non-small cell lung cancer who had a partial response to radiotherapy plus ipilimumab. The specimen was peripheral blood, collected from a patient treated with radiotherapy plus ipilimumab. The rearrangement joined TRBV28 to TRBJ1-1; TRBD1 aligns with 10 central bases. Here is the DNA: TGTGCCAGCAGTTTATGGGGGACAGGGGCGTCCACTGAAGCTTTCTTT. Translated, this is CASSLWGTGASTEAFF.